The present T cell receptor (beta chain) was sequenced within a study of neurological immune-mediated disorders. Study-level background: A relapsing-remitting course was seen in most of the 34 multiple sclerosis patients and a secondary progressive course in 3.

This CDR3 has 13 amino acids. CDR1 and CDR2 (germline): ENHRY, SYGVKD. V dropped 6 bases and J dropped 7 bases, with 13 bases sitting between them. TCRdb itself ran the 5' RACE reads through MiXCR, one entry per CDR3 protein. The sample consists of tens of thousands of distinct CDR3 sequences, approximately 3.5% of them appearing once. This chain uses TRBV10-3 with TRBJ1-5; no reliable D call. The sample comprised PBMCs. The receptor was isolated from a woman aged 50 to 60 with multiple sclerosis. DNA of the CDR3: TGTGCCATCAGGGCAGGCTCCAACCAGCCCCAGCATTTT. This translates into CAIRAGSNQPQHF.